Presented here are 3 T cell receptor beta chains from one specimen sequenced in a study of cytomegalovirus exposure and HLA in healthy donors. Primers: 60 Vbeta forward and 13 Jbeta reverse. The assay was immunoSEQ multiplex PCR, and TCRdb's table has in-frame clones only and misses some. The sample includes approximately 180,000 clones, around 80% of them seen just once. The source material was PBMCs. The receptors originated from a young man in good health and CMV-seronegative.

This CDR3 reads CASSIGQGSYNEQFF. In DNA form, the CDR3 reads TGCGCCAGCAGCATAGGACAGGGCTCCTACAATGAGCAGTTCTTC. The chain uses TRBV5-1 and TRBJ2-1; 8 bases match TRBD1. This CDR3 region has 15 residues. Germline V CDR1 and CDR2: SGHRS, YFSETQ. J lost 0 bases, V lost 4 bases, and 3 bases had no gene match. Variable domain in full (rest from reference TRBV5-1 and TRBJ2-1): KAGVTQTPRYLIKTRGQQVTLSCSPISGHRSVSWYQQTPGQGLQFLFEYFSETQRNKGNFPGRFSGRQFSNSRSEMNVSTLELGDSALYLCASSIGQGSYNEQFFGPGTRLTVL.

As concerns this clone: Other nucleotide sequences in the sample specify the same CDR3. The chain combines TRBV9 with TRBJ1-1; D may be TRBD1 (5 bases). Trimming removed 0 bases from V and 3 bases from J, with 6 bases in between. Germline CDR1 and CDR2: SGDLS and YYNGEE. The CDR3 runs 13 residues. CDR3 sequence reads: CASSVGGDTEAFF. CDR3 sequence (DNA): TGTGCCAGCAGCGTAGGGGGGGACACTGAAGCTTTCTTT.

This chain joins TRBV27 and TRBJ2-5; D is perhaps TRBD1 (6 bases). CDR1 is MNHEY, CDR2 SMNVEV, per germline (reference sequence). The CDR3 has 15 residues. V lost 1 base, J lost 2 bases, and 11 bases lay in between. DNA of the CDR3: TGTGCCAGCAGTTTATGGGGCAGGGGTCAAGAGACCCAGTACTTC. This gives the protein CASSLWGRGQETQYF.